This T cell receptor beta chain stems from a study of cytomegalovirus exposure and HLA in healthy donors. General study findings and limits: Cytomegalovirus status, reportedly, was diagnosed with high specificity and sensitivity by the classifier. Reports indicate that TCR beta sequences accurately predicted the HLA-A and HLA-B alleles of most subjects.

Researchers ran the PCR with 60 Vbeta and 13 Jbeta primers. Libraries were prepared by immunoSEQ multiplex PCR; TCRdb keeps only in-frame clonotypes and omits some of them. The table shows around 220,000 clones, with roughly 80% occurring only once. About this clone: As yet, its antigen is unknown.

The CDR3 has 14 amino acids. Looked up from germline, CDR1 is SGHRS and CDR2 is YFSETQ. The germline V and J ends were trimmed by 4 bases and 0 bases, with 10 bases remaining between them. The chain recombines TRBV5-1 with TRBJ1-1, with D perhaps matching TRBD1 (6 bases). The receptor was isolated from a man aged 35 to 55 in good health and CMV-seronegative. The sequenced sample consisted of PBMCs. The CDR3 DNA sequence: TGCGCCAGCAGCGACAGGTTCTTGAACACTGAAGCTTTCTTT. This translates into CASSDRFLNTEAFF.